The 17 T cell receptor beta chains presented below share a single source sample, sequenced in a study of siplizumab effects on memory and regulatory T cells. TCRdb's copy holds only in-frame clones and misses some; the assay was immunoSEQ multiplex PCR. Of more than 60,000 clones in the sample, roughly 96% are singletons; the top ten hold roughly 0.097%. Sequencing was done on a sample of naive CD8+ T cells sorted from blood. These receptors all come from a human donor in good health.

The chain is built from TRBV9 and TRBJ2-5, with D perhaps given as TRBD1 or TRBD2 (5 bases each). CDR1 and CDR2 from the germline V gene are SGDLS and YYNGEE. The CDR3 length is 14 residues. Trimming cost V 4 bases and J 5 bases, with 15 bases left between them. The chain's CDR3 is CASSLGTSWETQYF. In DNA form, the CDR3 reads TGTGCCAGCAGCCTCGGGACCTCCTGGGAGACCCAGTACTTC. The variable domain in full, completed from reference TRBV9 and TRBJ2-5, reads DSGVTQTPKHLITATGQRVTLRCSPRSGDLSVYWYQQSLDQGLQFLIQYYNGEERAKGNILERFSAQQFPDLHSELNLSSLELGDSALYFCASSLGTSWETQYFGPGTRLLVL.

The rearrangement uses TRBV12-5 and TRBJ2-3; no definite D call. From germline, CDR1 is LGHNT and CDR2 FRNRAP. V was trimmed by 2 bases and J by 6 bases, leaving 9 bases between them. The CDR3 contains 13 residues. CDR3 sequence reads: CASGLYEEDTQYF. The CDR3 nucleotides read TGTGCTAGTGGTTTGTACGAAGAGGATACGCAGTATTTT.

This chain joins TRBV7-3 and TRBJ2-2; D unresolved. Per germline, CDR1 SGHTA and CDR2 FQGTGA. V lost 2 bases to trimming and J lost 4 bases, with 14 bases between them. The CDR3 contains 16 residues. The CDR3 protein is CASSLAADMFTGELFF. In DNA form, the CDR3 reads TGTGCCAGCAGCTTAGCAGCAGACATGTTCACCGGGGAGCTGTTTTTT.

The sample holds one count of this clone. The chain combines TRBV5-8 with TRBJ2-1; TRBD1 is a possible D gene (6 bases). V dropped 2 bases and J dropped 0 bases, with 9 bases sitting between them. This CDR3 comprises 15 residues. Germline values: CDR1 SGHTS, CDR2 YDEGEE. The CDR3 loop reads CASSFGQISYNEQFF. The CDR3 DNA reads as TGTGCCAGCAGCTTTGGACAGATCTCCTACAATGAGCAGTTCTTC.

V gene TRBV5-8 combines with J gene TRBJ2-3; 9 bases line up with TRBD1. Germline lookup yields CDR1 SGHTS and CDR2 YDEGEE. The V segment lost 4 bases and the J segment 4 bases; nucleotides outside the gene matches: 7. There are 15 residues in the CDR3. CDR3 sequence: CASSAGQGTADTQYF. Here the CDR3 DNA reads TGTGCCAGCAGCGCCGGACAGGGGACCGCAGATACGCAGTATTTT.

The chain couples TRBV28 to TRBJ1-2; D remains ambiguous. There are 13 residues in the CDR3. V lost 4 bases to trimming and J lost 4 bases, with 10 bases between them. Germline V gene data show CDR1 as MDHEN and CDR2 as SYDVKM. The CDR3 protein is CASSSTEFYGYTF. The CDR3, as DNA: TGTGCCAGCAGTTCGACGGAATTCTATGGCTACACCTTC.

This clone was observed a handful of times. In the same sample, other DNA sequences code for this CDR3. The rearrangement links TRBV13 to TRBJ1-1; TRBD1 aligns across 7 bases. J was trimmed by 5 bases and V by 4 bases; bases with no gene match: 4. Germline loops: CDR1 PRHDT, CDR2 FYEKMQ (reference sequence). CDR3 length equals 13 residues. DNA for the CDR3: TGTGCCAGCAGCTACGAACAGGGGACTGAAGCTTTCTTT. This sequence encodes CASSYEQGTEAFF.

The CDR3 loop reads CASSIGEKLFF. The CDR3 coding sequence is TGTGCCAGTAGTATAGGTGAAAAACTGTTTTTT. The chain uses TRBV19 and TRBJ1-4, with D unresolved. The CDR3 length is 11 residues. Germline V gene sequence: CDR1 LNHDA, CDR2 SQIVND (reference sequence). Trimming cost V 1 base and J 7 bases, with 1 base left between them.

V gene TRBV28 combines with J gene TRBJ2-2; D ambiguous. Trimming stripped 3 bases from V and 4 bases from J, with 0 bases between. The V gene's germline CDR1 is MDHEN and CDR2 SYDVKM. This CDR3 spans 11 amino acids. The CDR3: CASSFTGELFF. CDR3 DNA: TGTGCCAGCAGTTTCACCGGGGAGCTGTTTTTT.

Details on this clone: This same CDR3 is encoded by further DNA sequences in the sample. This sequence joins TRBV9 and TRBJ2-3, with D unclear. Germline V lookup: CDR1 SGDLS, CDR2 YYNGEE. The CDR3 sequence is 12 residues long. With 0 bases removed from V and 4 bases from J, the gap between germline ends came to 3 bases. As DNA, the CDR3 is TGTGCCAGCAGCGTAGGTTCAGATACGCAGTATTTT. Residues: CASSVGSDTQYF.

The J gene is TRBJ2-3, the V gene TRBV6-1; D not resolved. The CDR3 sequence is 13 residues long. Trimming shortened V by 3 bases and J by 2 bases, and 6 bases separated the two germline ends. CDR1 and CDR2 (germline): MNHNS, SASEGT. CDR3 protein: CASSDHYTDTQYF. The CDR3 region has the DNA TGTGCCAGCAGTGATCACTACACAGATACGCAGTATTTT.

The chain has TRBV28 and TRBJ1-3, with 8 positions matching TRBD1. Germline lookup yields CDR1 MDHEN and CDR2 SYDVKM. The CDR3 runs to 15 residues. Trimming removed 2 bases from V and 3 bases from J; junction bases left unmatched: 3. DNA of the CDR3: TGTGCCAGCAGTTTAGGGACAGGAGGTGGAAACACCATATATTTT. This codes for CASSLGTGGGNTIYF.

CDR3 loop: CASSLSGLGPEQFF. DNA of the CDR3: TGTGCCAGCAGCCTCTCTGGGTTGGGGCCCGAGCAGTTCTTC. V gene TRBV7-3 combines with J gene TRBJ2-1; weak D call: TRBD1 (5 bases). The CDR3 runs to 14 residues. V was clipped by 5 bases and J by 10 bases, with 18 bases between them. Germline assignment: CDR1 SGHTA and CDR2 FQGTGA.

The chain combines TRBV19 with TRBJ1-1; D unclear. Trimming removed 4 bases at V and 7 bases at J, with 10 bases between. The CDR3 is 12 amino acids. Looked up from germline, CDR1 is LNHDA and CDR2 is SQIVND (reference sequence). CDR3 loop: CASSTGTFEAFF. The CDR3 bases are TGTGCCAGTAGTACGGGCACCTTTGAAGCTTTCTTT.

CDR3 in DNA: TGTGCCAGCAGCTTAGGAGTGTACACCGGGGAGCTGTTTTTT. It translates to CASSLGVYTGELFF. The V gene is TRBV7-8, the J gene TRBJ2-2; D call uncertain. Germline CDR1 reads SGHVS; CDR2 reads FQNEAQ. Trimming removed 1 base from V and 3 bases from J, with 6 bases in between. The CDR3 has 14 amino acids.

The CDR3 loop reads CSVDSGAETQYF. The CDR3 nucleotides read TGCAGCGTTGACTCGGGGGCTGAGACCCAGTACTTC. J is TRBJ2-5 and V is TRBV29-1; D may be TRBD1 or TRBD2 (6 bases each). This CDR3 is built from 12 residues. Germline CDR1 reads SQVTM; CDR2 reads ANQGSEA. V was cut by 3 bases and J by 5 bases, with 10 bases left in between.

The rearrangement joins TRBV7-9 to TRBJ1-2, with D maybe TRBD1 (5 bases). Germline V gene sequence: CDR1 SEHNR, CDR2 FQNEAQ (reference sequence). This CDR3 region has 13 residues. Trimming removed 5 bases from V and 6 bases from J, with 13 bases in between. The CDR3 nucleotides read TGTGCCAGCAGCCGGGACGACAGTCATGGCTACACCTTC. It is translated as CASSRDDSHGYTF.